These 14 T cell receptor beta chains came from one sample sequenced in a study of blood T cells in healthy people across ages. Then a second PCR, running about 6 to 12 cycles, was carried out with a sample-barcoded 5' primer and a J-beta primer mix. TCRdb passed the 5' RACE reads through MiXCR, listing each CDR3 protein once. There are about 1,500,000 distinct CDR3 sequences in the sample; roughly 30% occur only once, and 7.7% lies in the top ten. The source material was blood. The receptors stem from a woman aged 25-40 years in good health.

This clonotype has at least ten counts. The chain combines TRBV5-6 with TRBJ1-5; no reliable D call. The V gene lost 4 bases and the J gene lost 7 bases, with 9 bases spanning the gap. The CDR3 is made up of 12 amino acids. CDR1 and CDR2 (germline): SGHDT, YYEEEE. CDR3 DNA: TGTGCCAGCAGCCTGGTTGTACAGCCCCAGCATTTT. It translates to CASSLVVQPQHF.

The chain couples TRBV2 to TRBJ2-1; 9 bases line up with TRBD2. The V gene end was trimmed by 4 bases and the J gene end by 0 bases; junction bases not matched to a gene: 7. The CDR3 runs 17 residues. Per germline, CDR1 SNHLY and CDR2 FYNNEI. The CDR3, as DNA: TGTGCCAGCAGTGGGACACTTAGCGGGAGCTCCTACAATGAGCAGTTCTTC. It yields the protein CASSGTLSGSSYNEQFF.

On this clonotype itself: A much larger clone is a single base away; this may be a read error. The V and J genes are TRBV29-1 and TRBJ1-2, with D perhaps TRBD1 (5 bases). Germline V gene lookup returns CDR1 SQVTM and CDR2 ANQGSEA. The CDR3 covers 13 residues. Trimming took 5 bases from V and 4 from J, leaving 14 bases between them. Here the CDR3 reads CSVNLGATYGYTF. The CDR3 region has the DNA TGCAGCGTTAATCTAGGGGCCACCTATGGCTACACCTTC.

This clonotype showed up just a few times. DNA of the CDR3: TGTGCCAGCAGCTTCCTACAGGATTCGGGCTATGGCTACACCTTC. This translates into CASSFLQDSGYGYTF. The chain has TRBV5-5 and TRBJ1-2; D possibly corresponds to TRBD1 (5 bases). V shed 2 bases and J shed 4 bases, with 15 bases lying between them. The germline CDR1 and CDR2 sequences are SGHKS and YYEKEE (reference sequence). CDR3 length: 15 residues.

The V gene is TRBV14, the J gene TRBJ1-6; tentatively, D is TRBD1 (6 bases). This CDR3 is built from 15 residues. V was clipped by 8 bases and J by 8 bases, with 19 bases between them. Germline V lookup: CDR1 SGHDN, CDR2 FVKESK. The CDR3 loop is CASGRNRAGDSPLHF. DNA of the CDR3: TGTGCCAGCGGCCGTAACAGGGCCGGCGATTCACCCCTCCACTTT.

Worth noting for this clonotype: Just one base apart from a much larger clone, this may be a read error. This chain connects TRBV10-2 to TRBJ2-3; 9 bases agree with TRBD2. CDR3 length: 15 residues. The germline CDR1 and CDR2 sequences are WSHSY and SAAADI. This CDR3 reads CARSEGLSGGYTQYF. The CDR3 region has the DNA TGCGCCCGCAGTGAGGGGTTGAGCGGGGGGTATACGCAGTATTTT.

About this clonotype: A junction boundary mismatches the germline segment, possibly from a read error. CDR3 nucleotides: TGTGCCTGCAGTTACGGGGACCCACCAAGGACCCAGTACTTC. Translated: CACSYGDPPRTQYF. V gene TRBV6-2 or TRBV6-3 combines with J gene TRBJ2-5; D might be TRBD1 or TRBD2, each matching 5 bases. The CDR3 is made up of 14 amino acids. The germline V gene has CDR1 MNHEY and CDR2 SVGEGT.

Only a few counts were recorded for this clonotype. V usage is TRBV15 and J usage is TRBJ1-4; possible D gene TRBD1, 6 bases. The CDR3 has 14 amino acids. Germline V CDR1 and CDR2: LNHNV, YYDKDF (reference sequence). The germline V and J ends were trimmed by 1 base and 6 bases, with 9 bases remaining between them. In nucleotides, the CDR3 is TGTGCCACCAGCAGAGGCAGGGGTGATGAAAAACTGTTTTTT. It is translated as CATSRGRGDEKLFF.

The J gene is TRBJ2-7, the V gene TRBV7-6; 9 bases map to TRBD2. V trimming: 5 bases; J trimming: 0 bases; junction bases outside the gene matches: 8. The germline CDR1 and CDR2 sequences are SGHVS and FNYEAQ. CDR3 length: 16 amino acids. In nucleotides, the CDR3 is TGTGCCAGCAGCCCGAAGTCTAGCGGGACCTCCTACGAGCAGTACTTC. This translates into CASSPKSSGTSYEQYF.

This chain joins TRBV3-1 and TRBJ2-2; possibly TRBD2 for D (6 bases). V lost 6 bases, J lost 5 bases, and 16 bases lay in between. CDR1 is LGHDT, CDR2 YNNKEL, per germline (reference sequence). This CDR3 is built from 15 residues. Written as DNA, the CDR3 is TGTGCCAGCAGTTACCAGTGGGAGGATACCGGGGAGCTGTTTTTT. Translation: CASSYQWEDTGELFF.

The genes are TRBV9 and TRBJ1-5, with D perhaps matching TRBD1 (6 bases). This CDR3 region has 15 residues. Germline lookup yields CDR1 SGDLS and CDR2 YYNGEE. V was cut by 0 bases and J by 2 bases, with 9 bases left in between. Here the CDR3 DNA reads TGTGCCAGCAGCGTAGATGGGGGGCGCAATCAGCCCCAGCATTTT. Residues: CASSVDGGRNQPQHF.

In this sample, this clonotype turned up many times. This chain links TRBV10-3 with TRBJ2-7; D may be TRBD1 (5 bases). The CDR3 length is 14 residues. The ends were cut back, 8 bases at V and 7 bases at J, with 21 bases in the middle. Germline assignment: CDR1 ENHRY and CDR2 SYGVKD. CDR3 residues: CAIGPDKGSGEQYF. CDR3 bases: TGTGCCATCGGTCCTGATAAGGGGTCGGGTGAGCAGTACTTC.

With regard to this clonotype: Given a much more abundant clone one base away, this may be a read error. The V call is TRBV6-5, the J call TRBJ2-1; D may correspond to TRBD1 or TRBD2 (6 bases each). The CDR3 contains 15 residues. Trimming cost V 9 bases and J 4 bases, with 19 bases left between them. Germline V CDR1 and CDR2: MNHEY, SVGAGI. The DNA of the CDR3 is TGTGCCAGTAACCGTACTAGGGGGGAATACAATGAGCAGTTCTTC. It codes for CASNRTRGEYNEQFF.

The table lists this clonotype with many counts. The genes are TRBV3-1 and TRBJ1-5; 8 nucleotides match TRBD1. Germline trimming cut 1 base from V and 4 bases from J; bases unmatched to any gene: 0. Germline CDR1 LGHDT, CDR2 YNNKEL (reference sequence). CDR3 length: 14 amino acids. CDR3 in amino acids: CASSQGQGNQPQHF. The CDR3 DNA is TGTGCCAGCAGCCAAGGACAGGGGAATCAGCCCCAGCATTTT. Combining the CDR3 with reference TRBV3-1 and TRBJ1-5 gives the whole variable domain DTAVSQTPKYLVTQMGNDKSIKCEQNLGHDTMYWYKQDSKKFLKIMFSYNNKELIINETVPNRFSPKSPDKAHLNLHINSLELGDSAVYFCASSQGQGNQPQHFGDGTRLSIL.